Sequencing of this T cell receptor (beta chain) was carried out in a study of T cells expressing NK-cell markers. TCRdb re-called the 5' RACE reads, yielding one record per CDR3 amino acid sequence without DNA. Listed are 450,000 to 600,000 distinct CDR3 sequences; 3.5% to 4.5% falls within the top ten. This CDR3 contains 15 residues. The J gene is TRBJ2-2, the V gene TRBV12-3 or TRBV12-4; TCRdb's D call, TRBD2, is unchecked because there is no DNA. The clonotype was recovered from a man aged 18 to 29 in good health. What was sequenced was blood T cells: a sorted CD56 or NKG2C T cell subset, CD4+ or CD8+ T cells, or bulk PBMC T cells (not recorded which). The CDR3 sequence: CASSLRRGGTGELFF.